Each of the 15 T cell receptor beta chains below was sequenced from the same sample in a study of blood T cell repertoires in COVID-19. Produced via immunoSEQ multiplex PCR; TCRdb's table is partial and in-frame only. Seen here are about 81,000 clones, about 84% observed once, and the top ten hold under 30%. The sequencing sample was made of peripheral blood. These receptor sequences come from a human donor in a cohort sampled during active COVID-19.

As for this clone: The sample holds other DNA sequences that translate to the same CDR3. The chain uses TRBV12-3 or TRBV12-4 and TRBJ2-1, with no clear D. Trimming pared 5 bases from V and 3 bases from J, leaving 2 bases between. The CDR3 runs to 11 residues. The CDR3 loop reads CASSLYNEQFF. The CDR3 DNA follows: TGTGCCAGCAGTCTCTACAATGAGCAGTTCTTC.

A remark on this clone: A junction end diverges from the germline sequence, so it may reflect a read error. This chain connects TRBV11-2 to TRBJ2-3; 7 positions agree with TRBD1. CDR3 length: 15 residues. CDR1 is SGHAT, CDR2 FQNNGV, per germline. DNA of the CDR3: TGTGCCAGCAGCCTAGAGGGGGCGGGCACAGATACGCAGTATTTT. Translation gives CASSLEGAGTDTQYF.

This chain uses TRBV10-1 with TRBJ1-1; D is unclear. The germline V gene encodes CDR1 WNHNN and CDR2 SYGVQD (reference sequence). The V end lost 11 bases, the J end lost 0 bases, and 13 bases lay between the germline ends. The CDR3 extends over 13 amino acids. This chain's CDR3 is CACREGMNTEAFF. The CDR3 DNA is TGCGCCTGCCGGGAAGGGATGAACACTGAAGCTTTCTTT.

CDR3 amino acids: CASSGQVSNQPQHF. CDR3 nucleotides: TGTGCCAGCAGTGGACAGGTTAGCAATCAGCCCCAGCATTTT. This chain uses TRBV28 with TRBJ1-5; TRBD1 matches 7 bases. J lost 0 bases, V lost 5 bases, and 1 base had no gene match. Germline CDR1 is MDHEN and CDR2 is SYDVKM. CDR3 length: 14 amino acids.

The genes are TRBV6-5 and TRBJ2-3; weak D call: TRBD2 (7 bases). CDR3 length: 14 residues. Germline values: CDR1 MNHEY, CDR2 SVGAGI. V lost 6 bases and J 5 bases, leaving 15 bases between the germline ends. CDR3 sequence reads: CASSKGGAVDTQYF. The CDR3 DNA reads TGTGCCAGCAGCAAGGGGGGGGCGGTAGATACGCAGTATTTT.

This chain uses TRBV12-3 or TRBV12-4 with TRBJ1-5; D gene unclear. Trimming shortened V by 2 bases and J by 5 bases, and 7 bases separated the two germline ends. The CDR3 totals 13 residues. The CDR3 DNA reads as TGTGCCAGCAGTTTAAGCAAAGATCAGCCCCAGCATTTT. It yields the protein CASSLSKDQPQHF.

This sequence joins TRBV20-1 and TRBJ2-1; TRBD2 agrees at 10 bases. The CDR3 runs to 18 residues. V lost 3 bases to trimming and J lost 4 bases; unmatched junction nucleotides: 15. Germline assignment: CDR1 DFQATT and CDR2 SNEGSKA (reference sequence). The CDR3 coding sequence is TGCAGTGCTAGTCAACAAAAAGGCGGACTAGCGGCATACAATGAGCAGTTCTTC. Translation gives CSASQQKGGLAAYNEQFF.

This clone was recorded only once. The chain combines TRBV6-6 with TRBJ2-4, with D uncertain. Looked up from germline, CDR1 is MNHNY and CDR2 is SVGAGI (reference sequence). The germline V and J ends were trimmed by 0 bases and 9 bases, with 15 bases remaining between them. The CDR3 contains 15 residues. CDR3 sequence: CASSYSVSTGGIQYF. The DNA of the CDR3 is TGTGCCAGCAGTTACTCCGTTTCTACGGGTGGCATTCAGTACTTC.

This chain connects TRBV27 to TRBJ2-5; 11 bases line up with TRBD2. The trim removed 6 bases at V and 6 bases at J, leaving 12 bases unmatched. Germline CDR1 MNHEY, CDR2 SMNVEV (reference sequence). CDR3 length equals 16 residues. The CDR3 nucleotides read TGTGCCAGCAGAACCATAGCGGGGGGGCAAGAAAAGACCCAGTACTTC. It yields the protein CASRTIAGGQEKTQYF.

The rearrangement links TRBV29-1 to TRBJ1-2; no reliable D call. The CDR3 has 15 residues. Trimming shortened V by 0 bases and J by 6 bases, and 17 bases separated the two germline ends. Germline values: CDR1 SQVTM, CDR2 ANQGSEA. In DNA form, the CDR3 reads TGCAGCGTTGAAGAAGGTAGAGGGTACCAGGATGGCTACACCTTC. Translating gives CSVEEGRGYQDGYTF. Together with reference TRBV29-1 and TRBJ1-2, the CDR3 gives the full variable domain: SAVISQKPSRDICQRGTSLTIQCQVDSQVTMMFWYRQQPGQSLTLIATANQGSEATYESGFVIDKFPISRPNLTFSTLTVSNMSPEDSSIYLCSVEEGRGYQDGYTFGSGTRLTVV.

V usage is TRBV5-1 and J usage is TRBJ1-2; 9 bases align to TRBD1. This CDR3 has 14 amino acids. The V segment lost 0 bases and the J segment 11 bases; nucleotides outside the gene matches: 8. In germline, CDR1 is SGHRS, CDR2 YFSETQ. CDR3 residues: CASSLEPGQGGYTF. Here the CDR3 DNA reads TGCGCCAGCAGCTTGGAACCGGGACAGGGAGGTTACACCTTC. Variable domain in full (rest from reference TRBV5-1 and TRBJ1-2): KAGVTQTPRYLIKTRGQQVTLSCSPISGHRSVSWYQQTPGQGLQFLFEYFSETQRNKGNFPGRFSGRQFSNSRSEMNVSTLELGDSALYLCASSLEPGQGGYTFGSGTRLTVV.

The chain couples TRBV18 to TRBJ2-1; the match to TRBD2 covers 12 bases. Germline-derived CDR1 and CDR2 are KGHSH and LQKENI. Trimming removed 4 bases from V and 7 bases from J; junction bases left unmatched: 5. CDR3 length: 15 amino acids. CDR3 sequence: CASSRPSGGENEQFF. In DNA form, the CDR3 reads TGTGCCAGCTCACGCCCTAGCGGGGGGGAGAATGAGCAGTTCTTC.

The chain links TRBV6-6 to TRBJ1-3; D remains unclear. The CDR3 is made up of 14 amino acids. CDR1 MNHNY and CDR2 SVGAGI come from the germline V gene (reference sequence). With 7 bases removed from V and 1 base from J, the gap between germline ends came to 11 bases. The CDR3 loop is CASTLIGSGNTIYF. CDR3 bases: TGTGCCAGCACCCTGATCGGGTCTGGAAACACCATATATTTT.

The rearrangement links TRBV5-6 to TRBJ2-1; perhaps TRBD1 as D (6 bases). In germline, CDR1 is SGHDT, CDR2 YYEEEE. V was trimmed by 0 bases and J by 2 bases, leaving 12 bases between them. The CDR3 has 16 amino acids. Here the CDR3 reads CASSLGLGAAYNEQFF. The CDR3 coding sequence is TGTGCCAGCAGCTTGGGGTTGGGGGCTGCCTACAATGAGCAGTTCTTC.

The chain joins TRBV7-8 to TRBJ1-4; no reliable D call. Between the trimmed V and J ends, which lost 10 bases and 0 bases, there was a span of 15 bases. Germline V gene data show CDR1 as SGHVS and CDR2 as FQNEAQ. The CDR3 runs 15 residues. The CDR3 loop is CATVKSGTTNEKLFF. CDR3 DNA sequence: TGTGCCACCGTCAAATCCGGGACAACTAATGAAAAACTGTTTTTT.